The clone carrying this T cell receptor beta chain is a singleton in its sample. This entry is derived from a study of blood T cell repertoires in COVID-19. Study summary: Sources were T cells, B-cell-depleted T cells, or PBMCs; the material itself was cDNA or gDNA.

As originally analysed: Estimation of nucleated cell counts relied on the amplification of reference gene primers. Sequenced by immunoSEQ multiplex PCR; TCRdb stores in-frame clones only, minus some. V and J calls and clone size are copied from that table; D and trimming were computed from the DNA. The data contain hundreds of thousands of clones, around 92% of them singletons. Germline V gene lookup returns CDR1 MGHRA and CDR2 YSYEKL. With 0 bases removed from V and 5 bases from J, the gap between germline ends came to 7 bases. The CDR3 is 14 amino acids. V is TRBV4-1 and J is TRBJ2-2; D gene ambiguous. The sequencing input was peripheral blood. The TCR sequence derives from a man in his forties with acute or convalescent COVID-19. CDR3 nucleotide sequence: TGCGCCAGCAGCCAAGACGATCGGACCGGGGAGCTGTTTTTT. It encodes CASSQDDRTGELFF.